This TCR beta chain was sequenced for a study of CD8 T cells in Susac syndrome. The CDR3 runs to 13 residues. Trimming took off 5 bases at V and 1 base at J, with 11 bases between the two ends. From germline, CDR1 is GTSNPN and CDR2 SVGIG (reference sequence). Study outcomes and limitations: Individuals included in the TCR sequencing and HLA analysis were acknowledged by the study to be relatively few in number.

The RNA input was roughly 0.45 to 1 ug, and it was reverse transcribed with random hexamers. MiXCR, applied by TCRdb to the immunoSEQ multiplex PCR reads, yields one record per CDR3 protein. The repertoire has roughly 220,000 distinct CDR3 sequences, 94% of them found once; the top ten carry over 0.15%. Note on this clonotype: Its cognate antigen is unknown.

V is TRBV30 and J is TRBJ1-1; unclear D gene. The source material was CD4+ T cells from PBMCs. The TCR originated in a human donor with Susac syndrome. The CDR3 spells CAWWPRQNTEAFF. The CDR3 DNA is TGTGCCTGGTGGCCCCGACAGAACACTGAAGCTTTCTTT.